Listed here are 20 T cell receptor beta chains from one sample, sequenced in a study of blood T cell repertoires in COVID-19. Method: immunoSEQ multiplex PCR; TCRdb's copy keeps in-frame clones and lacks some. Found here are 65,000 to 75,000 clones, under 85% of them singletons; the top ten hold approximately 21%. The sample comprised peripheral blood. The receptors shown here come from a man aged 70 or older with acute or convalescent COVID-19.

The rearrangement links TRBV2 to TRBJ1-2; no definite D call. CDR3 size: 12 residues. Trimming removed 9 bases at V and 4 bases at J, with 12 bases between. The germline CDR1 and CDR2 sequences are SNHLY and FYNNEI. The CDR3 region has the DNA TGTGCCAGTGCCGGTACAGTCTATGGCTACACCTTC. This gives the protein CASAGTVYGYTF.

A single count supports this clone. The chain uses TRBV5-4 and TRBJ1-1; 9 nucleotides line up with TRBD1. Germline CDR1 and CDR2: SGHNT and YYREEE (reference sequence). J gave up 4 bases and V 4 bases, and 5 bases lay outside the gene matches. CDR3 length: 14 amino acids. CDR3 residues: CASSSRDRVTEAFF. In nucleotides, the CDR3 is TGTGCCAGCAGCAGCCGGGACAGGGTCACTGAAGCTTTCTTT.

With regard to this clone: The same CDR3 can be traced to other DNA sequences in this sample. The chain links TRBV11-2 to TRBJ2-7; 7 bases fit TRBD1. The CDR3 contains 13 residues. Trimming took 1 base from V and 4 from J; bases not matched to a gene: 1. Looked up from germline, CDR1 is SGHAT and CDR2 is FQNNGV. The CDR3 region is CASSLGDSYEQYF. Here the CDR3 DNA reads TGTGCCAGCAGCTTAGGGGACAGTTACGAGCAGTACTTC.

This sequence joins TRBV10-2 and TRBJ1-3; D may be TRBD1 (5 bases). V was shortened by 10 bases and J by 0 bases, with 16 bases between the two germline ends. Looked up from germline, CDR1 is WSHSY and CDR2 is SAAADI. The CDR3 is 15 residues long. This CDR3 is CATRGIDPSGNTIYF. The CDR3 bases are TGCGCCACCCGGGGGATAGACCCCTCTGGAAACACCATATATTTT.

The rearrangement links TRBV7-9 to TRBJ2-1; 8 nucleotides agree with TRBD1. The V segment lost 3 bases and the J segment 8 bases; nucleotides outside the gene matches: 12. The CDR3 consists of 16 residues. The germline V gene encodes CDR1 SEHNR and CDR2 FQNEAQ (reference sequence). The CDR3 is CASSFSIDRGSYEQFF. As DNA, the CDR3 is TGTGCCAGCAGCTTCTCTATCGACAGGGGTTCATATGAGCAGTTCTTC.

The chain links TRBV28 to TRBJ1-5; TRBD1 aligns across 7 bases. Germline V lookup: CDR1 MDHEN, CDR2 SYDVKM. Trimming cost V 10 bases and J 0 bases; bases outside gene matches: 15. The CDR3 loop spans 17 amino acids. The CDR3 DNA sequence: TGTGCCACCTCTGAGGGGCCAGGGACAGCTAGCAATCAGCCCCAGCATTTT. Encoded protein: CATSEGPGTASNQPQHF.

For this clone: Distinct nucleotide sequences in the sample also encode this CDR3. The rearrangement links TRBV14 to TRBJ1-2; no firm D call. Per the germline V gene, CDR1 is SGHDN and CDR2 is FVKESK. This CDR3 has 13 residues. V was cut by 0 bases and J by 2 bases, with 4 bases left in between. The CDR3, as DNA: TGTGCCAGCAGCCAAGACAGGAACTATGGCTACACCTTC. Translating gives CASSQDRNYGYTF.

The chain combines TRBV6-1 with TRBJ1-2, with 9 bases matching TRBD1. This CDR3 spans 16 amino acids. Germline V gene data show CDR1 as MNHNS and CDR2 as SASEGT. V was clipped by 4 bases and J by 1 base; unmatched bases: 7. The CDR3 spells CASSGGQGTYNYGYTF. In nucleotides, the CDR3 is TGTGCCAGCAGTGGGGGACAGGGAACCTATAACTATGGCTACACCTTC.

The CDR3 loop reads CASIQGQGTTPLHF. CDR3 DNA sequence: TGTGCCAGCATTCAAGGACAGGGTACGACACCCCTCCACTTT. The chain combines TRBV28 with TRBJ1-6; 8 nucleotides align to TRBD1. J was trimmed by 11 bases and V by 7 bases; bases with no gene match: 10. The CDR3 length is 14 residues. Germline CDR1 is MDHEN and CDR2 is SYDVKM.

A single count supports this clone. The chain employs TRBV28 and TRBJ2-7, with D tentatively TRBD1 (6 bases). The CDR3 extends over 14 amino acids. Germline assignment: CDR1 MDHEN and CDR2 SYDVKM. The V end lost 2 bases, the J end lost 6 bases, and 14 bases lay between the germline ends. CDR3 sequence: CASSLGQGMGEQYF. The CDR3 bases are TGTGCCAGCAGTTTAGGCCAGGGGATGGGCGAGCAGTACTTC.

The chain joins TRBV6-5 to TRBJ1-3, with D possibly matching TRBD1 (5 bases). Germline loops: CDR1 MNHEY, CDR2 SVGAGI. V lost 7 bases to trimming and J lost 0 bases, with 13 bases between them. The CDR3 is 15 residues long. CDR3 sequence (DNA): TGTGCCAGCACCTTGGGACTGAACTCTGGAAACACCATATATTTT. Its protein is CASTLGLNSGNTIYF.

V and J are TRBV27 and TRBJ2-7; a weak D match, TRBD1 (6 bases). V lost 8 bases and J 0 bases, leaving 14 bases between the germline ends. The CDR3 runs 14 residues. Germline CDR1 reads MNHEY; CDR2 reads SMNVEV (reference sequence). CDR3 sequence: CASGRQDLSYEQYF. The CDR3, as DNA: TGTGCCAGCGGAAGACAGGACCTCTCCTACGAGCAGTACTTC.

V and J are TRBV28 and TRBJ2-2; TRBD2 agrees at 13 bases. The CDR3 loop spans 16 amino acids. Germline trimming cut 6 bases from V and 4 bases from J; bases unmatched to any gene: 5. Germline lookup yields CDR1 MDHEN and CDR2 SYDVKM. CDR3 nucleotide sequence: TGTGCCAGCAGAACAGGACTAGCGGGAGTCACCGGGGAGCTGTTTTTT. It yields the protein CASRTGLAGVTGELFF. The complete variable domain, with remaining parts taken from reference TRBV28 and TRBJ2-2, reads DVKVTQSSRYLVKRTGEKVFLECVQDMDHENMFWYRQDPGLGLRLIYFSYDVKMKEKGDIPEGYSVSREKKERFSLILESASTNQTSMYLCASRTGLAGVTGELFFGEGSRLTVL.

This clone was seen a few times. The CDR3 DNA sequence: TGTGCCAGCAGACCAACAGGGGCAAACACTGAAGCTTTCTTT. This codes for CASRPTGANTEAFF. The chain links TRBV3-1 (or the pseudogene TRBV3-2) to TRBJ1-1, with TRBD1 matching over 7 bases. The germline CDR1 and CDR2 sequences are LGHDT and YNNKEL (reference sequence). Trimming at V came to 6 bases and at J to 2 bases, leaving 6 bases not matched to a gene. This CDR3 has 14 residues.

The chain employs TRBV19 and TRBJ1-4; unclear D gene. The CDR3 has 15 amino acids. Trimming cost V 6 bases and J 0 bases, with 11 bases left between them. The germline gives CDR1 LNHDA, CDR2 SQIVND (reference sequence). The DNA for the CDR3 is TGTGCCAGTAGGATTCACAGTACAACTAATGAAAAACTGTTTTTT. It translates to CASRIHSTTNEKLFF.

CDR3 nucleotides: TGTGCCAGCAGCGTATCTCAAGAGACCCAGTACTTC. It translates to CASSVSQETQYF. The rearrangement links TRBV12-3 or TRBV12-4 to TRBJ2-5; D gene ambiguous. The CDR3 runs to 12 residues. Trimming left V 6 bases short and J 2 bases short, with 7 bases between.

The J gene is TRBJ2-7, the V gene TRBV5-1; 7 nucleotides match TRBD1. The germline V gene encodes CDR1 SGHRS and CDR2 YFSETQ. The CDR3 consists of 15 residues. After removal of 2 bases from V and 1 base from J, the junction contained 6 bases not matched to a gene. The DNA of the CDR3 is TGCGCCAGCAGCTTACACGGACAGGAATCCTACGAGCAGTACTTC. Translated: CASSLHGQESYEQYF. Full variable domain (outside the CDR3, taken from reference TRBV5-1 and TRBJ2-7): KAGVTQTPRYLIKTRGQQVTLSCSPISGHRSVSWYQQTPGQGLQFLFEYFSETQRNKGNFPGRFSGRQFSNSRSEMNVSTLELGDSALYLCASSLHGQESYEQYFGPGTRLTVT.

This clone was detected once. This chain joins TRBV6-6 and TRBJ1-3, with D unresolved. This CDR3 is built from 12 residues. V lost 7 bases, J lost 0 bases, and 4 bases lay in between. In germline, CDR1 is MNHNY, CDR2 SVGAGI (reference sequence). This CDR3 is CASTLSGNTIYF. The CDR3 DNA is TGTGCCAGCACCCTCTCTGGAAACACCATATATTTT.

The chain is built from TRBV6-1 and TRBJ1-5; D remains unclear. Germline V gives CDR1 MNHNS, CDR2 SASEGT. This CDR3 contains 15 residues. Trimming shortened V by 2 bases and J by 2 bases, and 10 bases separated the two germline ends. The CDR3 region is CASSERLSGNQPQHF. Here the CDR3 DNA reads TGTGCCAGCAGTGAAAGATTGTCGGGCAATCAGCCCCAGCATTTT.

The chain is built from TRBV11-3 and TRBJ2-6; tentatively, D is TRBD1 (7 bases). Germline CDR1 SGHNT, CDR2 YENEEA. Trimming stripped 0 bases from V and 2 bases from J, with 14 bases between. The CDR3 is 18 amino acids. The CDR3 sequence: CASSLDQGGTAGANVLTF. The DNA of the CDR3 is TGTGCCAGCAGCTTAGATCAAGGGGGGACAGCTGGGGCCAACGTCCTGACTTTC.